A single sample is the source of the 23 T cell receptor beta chains below, sequenced in a study of cytomegalovirus exposure and HLA in healthy donors. Both 60 Vbeta primers and 13 Jbeta primers went into the PCR. Some clones are missing from TCRdb's copy, which holds only in-frame ones; the method was immunoSEQ multiplex PCR. The sample holds fewer than 200,000 clones, more than 65% seen once. What was sequenced was PBMCs. These receptors all come from a middle-aged woman in good health and CMV-seropositive.

The CDR3 sequence: CASRSGQGGEQYF. DNA of the CDR3: TGTGCCAGTAGGAGCGGGCAGGGAGGCGAGCAGTACTTC. This chain uses TRBV19 with TRBJ2-7; tentatively, D is TRBD2 (6 bases). Looked up from germline, CDR1 is LNHDA and CDR2 is SQIVND (reference sequence). The CDR3 runs to 13 residues. V shed 6 bases and J shed 6 bases, with 15 bases lying between them.

This sequence joins TRBV27 and TRBJ2-7, with 7 positions matching TRBD1. Trimming removed 3 bases from V and 0 bases from J; junction bases left unmatched: 5. CDR1 is MNHEY, CDR2 SMNVEV, per germline (reference sequence). CDR3 size: 15 residues. In DNA, the CDR3 is TGTGCCAGCAGTTTCTTGGGACAGAGCTCCTACGAGCAGTACTTC. This sequence encodes CASSFLGQSSYEQYF.

The chain recombines TRBV13 with TRBJ2-5; no firm D call. The V end lost 2 bases, the J end lost 2 bases, and 12 bases lay between the germline ends. The CDR3 is made up of 15 amino acids. Per germline, CDR1 PRHDT and CDR2 FYEKMQ (reference sequence). The DNA of the CDR3 is TGTGCCAGCAGCTTAAAACTAAGAAAGCAAGAGACCCAGTACTTC. This gives the protein CASSLKLRKQETQYF. The whole variable domain, remainder taken from reference TRBV13 and TRBJ2-5, is AAGVIQSPRHLIKEKRETATLKCYPIPRHDTVYWYQQGPGQDPQFLISFYEKMQSDKGSIPDRFSAQQFSDYHSELNMSSLELGDSALYFCASSLKLRKQETQYFGPGTRLLVL.

This rearrangement joins TRBV5-6 to TRBJ2-3; D perhaps matches TRBD2 (5 bases). V gave up 3 bases and J gave up 4 bases, with 18 bases separating them. The germline CDR1 and CDR2 sequences are SGHDT and YYEEEE. The CDR3 runs to 16 residues. The CDR3 bases are TGTGCCAGCAGCTCTTTAGCAGGCCCCGGGGCAGATACGCAGTATTTT. Translation gives CASSSLAGPGADTQYF.

This clone came up a few times. CDR3 residues: CASSKGGTFYNEQFF. CDR3 sequence (DNA): TGTGCCAGTAGTAAGGGGGGGACTTTCTACAATGAGCAGTTCTTC. The gene calls are TRBV19 and TRBJ2-1; D perhaps matches TRBD2 (7 bases). V lost 4 bases, J lost 3 bases, and 13 bases lay in between. Germline V lookup: CDR1 LNHDA, CDR2 SQIVND (reference sequence). CDR3 length: 15 amino acids.

The rearrangement uses TRBV7-2 and TRBJ2-3; 9 positions agree with TRBD2. V lost 5 bases to trimming and J lost 1 base; unmatched junction nucleotides: 7. The V gene's germline CDR1 is SGHTA and CDR2 FQGNSA. The CDR3 is 16 residues long. This CDR3 is CASSPLAGMRTDTQYF. DNA of the CDR3: TGTGCCAGCAGCCCACTAGCGGGCATGCGCACAGATACGCAGTATTTT. The variable domain in full, with the rest retrieved from reference TRBV7-2 and TRBJ2-3, is GAGVSQSPSNKVTEKGKDVELRCDPISGHTALYWYRQSLGQGLEFLIYFQGNSAPDKSGLPSDRFSAERTGGSVSTLTIQRTQQEDSAVYLCASSPLAGMRTDTQYFGPGTRLTVL.

V and J are TRBV19 and TRBJ1-3, with D possibly matching TRBD1 (6 bases). Looked up from germline, CDR1 is LNHDA and CDR2 is SQIVND (reference sequence). The CDR3 has 14 amino acids. The V gene lost 7 bases and the J gene lost 0 bases, with 10 bases spanning the gap. The CDR3 DNA sequence: TGTGCCAGTAAGAAGGGGGTCTCTGGAAACACCATATATTTT. Its protein is CASKKGVSGNTIYF.

To note about this clone: One end of the junction varies from germline; a read error may be responsible. The V gene is TRBV7-7, the J gene TRBJ2-5; D is perhaps TRBD2 (5 bases). This CDR3 has 17 residues. Germline V lookup: CDR1 SSHAT, CDR2 FNYEAQ (reference sequence). The CDR3 protein is CASRGSPLLFRGETQYF. CDR3 coding DNA: TGTGCTAGCAGAGGGTCCCCCCTGCTCTTTCGGGGAGAGACCCAGTACTTC.

The chain combines TRBV10-1 with TRBJ2-7; 8 bases agree with TRBD1. V shed 6 bases and J 4 bases; nucleotides not matched to a gene: 11. From germline, CDR1 is WNHNN and CDR2 SYGVQD (reference sequence). The CDR3 is 15 amino acids. CDR3 residues: CASSKPGTGKYEQYF. In DNA, the CDR3 is TGCGCCAGCAGCAAACCCGGGACAGGAAAATACGAGCAGTACTTC.

The J gene is TRBJ2-7, the V gene TRBV18; D is possibly TRBD1 (7 bases). This CDR3 spans 14 amino acids. From germline, CDR1 is KGHSH and CDR2 LQKENI. The V and J ends lost 3 bases and 4 bases respectively, with 13 bases between them. The CDR3 sequence is CASSPGGQSYEQYF. In nucleotides, the CDR3 is TGTGCCAGCTCACCCGGGGGACAGTCTTACGAGCAGTACTTC.

About this clone itself: One end of the junction fails to match germline, which may point to a read error. V and J are TRBV25-1 and TRBJ2-1; 8 bases agree with TRBD1. CDR1 is MGHDK and CDR2 is SYGVNS in the germline V gene. The CDR3 has 15 residues. CDR3 loop: CASSAPGQPGGERFF. The CDR3 nucleotides are TGTGCCAGCAGTGCTCCCGGTCAGCCAGGGGGCGAGCGGTTCTTC.

This chain joins TRBV28 and TRBJ1-1; D might be TRBD1 (5 bases). Germline-derived CDR1 and CDR2 are MDHEN and SYDVKM. The CDR3 spans 12 residues. V dropped 7 bases and J dropped 1 base, with 7 bases sitting between them. CDR3: CASMGGNTEAFF. The CDR3, as DNA: TGTGCCAGCATGGGGGGGAACACTGAAGCTTTCTTT.

The V and J genes are TRBV2 and TRBJ2-2; tentatively, D is TRBD2 (7 bases). Trimming removed 5 bases from V and 4 bases from J, with 14 bases in between. CDR1 SNHLY and CDR2 FYNNEI come from the germline V gene. The CDR3 consists of 15 residues. The DNA for the CDR3 is TGTGCCAGCAGTTACAGGGAGGGGAGCACCGGGGAGCTGTTTTTT. Amino acids: CASSYREGSTGELFF.

In the case of this clone: Distinct nucleotide sequences in the sample also encode this CDR3. The chain links TRBV15 to TRBJ2-3, with TRBD2 identical over 9 bases. Germline-derived CDR1 and CDR2 are LNHNV and YYDKDF (reference sequence). The ends lost 3 bases at V and 4 bases at J; junction bases unmatched: 14. The CDR3 sequence is 18 residues long. The CDR3 nucleotides are TGTGCCACCAGCAGGGGCGGGGGCGGGGGGGGGTTCTCAGATACGCAGTATTTT. Residues: CATSRGGGGGGFSDTQYF.

This rearrangement joins TRBV7-6 to TRBJ2-1, with TRBD2 as a possible D gene (7 bases). Germline CDR1 and CDR2: SGHVS and FNYEAQ. CDR3 length: 15 residues. The V gene lost 1 base and the J gene lost 3 bases, with 10 bases spanning the gap. The CDR3 DNA follows: TGTGCCAGCAGCTTAGGCGGGGGCATCTACAATGAGCAGTTCTTC. It is translated as CASSLGGGIYNEQFF.

The J gene is TRBJ2-5, the V gene TRBV7-2, with 11 nucleotides matching TRBD1. The junction had 15 bases not matched to a gene; V was cut back by 5 bases and J by 4 bases. CDR3 length equals 18 residues. The V gene's germline CDR1 is SGHTA and CDR2 FQGNSA. CDR3 coding DNA: TGTGCCAGCAGCGCCAGGACAGGGGGCGGGTTATTTGGAGAGACCCAGTACTTC. Protein product: CASSARTGGGLFGETQYF.

In regard to this clone: The junction departs from germline at one end; a sequencing error may be responsible. V and J are TRBV9 and TRBJ1-3, with D tentatively TRBD1 (6 bases). The CDR3 runs to 15 residues. Germline V gene data show CDR1 as SGDLS and CDR2 as YYNGEE. The CDR3 spells CASSVVGGIGNTVYF. As DNA, the CDR3 is TGTGCCAGCAGCGTAGTAGGGGGAATTGGAAACACCGTATATTTT. The full variable domain, rest sourced from reference TRBV9 and TRBJ1-3, is DSGVTQTPKHLITATGQRVTLRCSPRSGDLSVYWYQQSLDQGLQFLIQYYNGEERAKGNILERFSAQQFPDLHSELNLSSLELGDSALYFCASSVVGGIGNTVYFGEGSWLTVV.

The chain combines TRBV6-5 with TRBJ2-3; a possible D gene is TRBD1 (5 bases). The CDR3 runs 13 residues. The V end lost 4 bases, the J end lost 3 bases, and 8 bases lay between the germline ends. The germline CDR1 and CDR2 sequences are MNHEY and SVGAGI. CDR3 sequence reads: CASSSPGTDTQYF. The CDR3 DNA reads as TGTGCCAGCAGTTCCCCAGGGACAGATACGCAGTATTTT.

V is TRBV7-2 and J is TRBJ2-1, with 16 bases matching TRBD2. The CDR3 is 16 residues long. From germline, CDR1 is SGHTA and CDR2 FQGNSA. The V and J ends lost 5 bases and 9 bases, in that order; junction bases with no gene match: 7. The CDR3: CASSPPGLAGGGEQFF. CDR3 DNA: TGTGCCAGCAGCCCCCCGGGACTAGCGGGGGGGGGTGAGCAGTTCTTC.

The gene calls are TRBV29-1 and TRBJ2-5, with 10 bases identical to TRBD1. The DNA matches TRBJ2-7 better at its end, which makes the J call doubtful. CDR1 is SQVTM and CDR2 is ANQGSEA in the germline V gene. The CDR3 has 12 amino acids. CDR3 sequence reads: CSAGTGVYEQYF. CDR3 nucleotides: TGCAGCGCCGGGACAGGGGTCTACGAGCAGTACTTC.

The rearrangement joins TRBV5-6 to TRBJ1-2; D is perhaps TRBD1 (6 bases). This CDR3 is built from 16 residues. Germline assignment: CDR1 SGHDT and CDR2 YYEEEE. V was clipped by 1 base and J by 6 bases, with 19 bases between them. CDR3 coding DNA: TGTGCCAGCAGCTTGAGGGGGGGGTGGTTACAGGATGGCTACACCTTC. Protein: CASSLRGGWLQDGYTF.

The chain couples TRBV9 to TRBJ1-5, with TRBD1 matching over 9 bases. Per the germline V gene, CDR1 is SGDLS and CDR2 is YYNGEE. Losses at the gene ends were 2 bases for V and 6 bases for J; bases not matched to a gene: 6. CDR3 length equals 15 residues. CDR3 amino acids: CASSVGQGEGQPQHF. Here the CDR3 DNA reads TGTGCCAGCAGCGTGGGACAGGGAGAAGGTCAGCCCCAGCATTTT.

There are a few counts of this clone. The gene calls are TRBV9 and TRBJ2-1; 9 bases agree with TRBD2. V dropped 6 bases and J dropped 6; count of bases not matched to a gene: 4. In germline, CDR1 is SGDLS, CDR2 YYNGEE. The CDR3 spans 13 residues. In DNA, the CDR3 is TGTGCCAGCAACCTAGCGGGAATCAATGAGCAGTTCTTC. It translates to CASNLAGINEQFF.